The next 2 T cell receptor beta chains were all read from a single sample in a study of blood T cell repertoires in COVID-19. Produced via immunoSEQ multiplex PCR; TCRdb's table is partial and in-frame only. The data hold a few hundred thousand clones, with roughly 80% observed a single time. Material: peripheral blood. Receptor source: a woman of 80 years or more with acute or convalescent COVID-19.

The chain links TRBV30 to TRBJ1-1; TRBD1 might be the D (6 bases). The CDR3 totals 11 residues. The germline V and J ends were trimmed by 0 bases and 7 bases, with 6 bases remaining between them. Germline CDR1 and CDR2: GTSNPN and SVGIG (reference sequence). The CDR3 spells CAWSVGGEAFF. The CDR3 DNA reads as TGTGCCTGGAGTGTAGGGGGTGAAGCTTTCTTT.

In this sample, this clone turned up a few times. CDR3 nucleotides: TGTGCCAGCAGCAAAGAAGATACTGGCGGGGAGAACACCGGGGAGCTGTTTTTT. Its translation: CASSKEDTGGENTGELFF. The chain joins TRBV21-1 to TRBJ2-2; the D segment call TRBD2 is taken from the table without a DNA check. TRBV21-1 is recorded as a pseudogene. The CDR3 runs to 18 residues.